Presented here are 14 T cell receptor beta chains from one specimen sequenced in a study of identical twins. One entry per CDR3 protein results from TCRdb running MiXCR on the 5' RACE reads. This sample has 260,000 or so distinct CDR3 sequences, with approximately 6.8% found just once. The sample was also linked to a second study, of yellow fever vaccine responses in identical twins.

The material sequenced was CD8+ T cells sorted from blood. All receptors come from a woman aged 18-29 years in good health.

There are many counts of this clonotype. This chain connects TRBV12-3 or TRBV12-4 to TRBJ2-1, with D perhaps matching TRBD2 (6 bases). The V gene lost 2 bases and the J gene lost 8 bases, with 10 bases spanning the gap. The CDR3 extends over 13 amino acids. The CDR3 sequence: CASSLSQRDEQFF. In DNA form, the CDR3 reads TGTGCCAGCAGTTTATCCCAGCGGGATGAGCAGTTCTTC.

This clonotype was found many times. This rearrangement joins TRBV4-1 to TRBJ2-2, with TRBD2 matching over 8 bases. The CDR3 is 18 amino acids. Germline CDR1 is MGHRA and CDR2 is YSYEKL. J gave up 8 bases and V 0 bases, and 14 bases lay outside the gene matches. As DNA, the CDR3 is TGCGCCAGCAGCCAAGATTATCGGTCTAGCGGGCACGGGGGGGAGCTGTTTTTT. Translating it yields CASSQDYRSSGHGGELFF.

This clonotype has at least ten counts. CDR3 in amino acids: CASSQEQGANTEAFF. CDR3 coding DNA: TGTGCCAGCAGCCAAGAACAGGGGGCGAACACTGAAGCTTTCTTT. The chain carries TRBV4-2 and TRBJ1-1, with 9 bases identical to TRBD1. Trimming cost V 0 bases and J 1 base; bases outside gene matches: 0. The CDR3 length is 15 residues. In germline, CDR1 is LGHNA, CDR2 YNFKEQ.

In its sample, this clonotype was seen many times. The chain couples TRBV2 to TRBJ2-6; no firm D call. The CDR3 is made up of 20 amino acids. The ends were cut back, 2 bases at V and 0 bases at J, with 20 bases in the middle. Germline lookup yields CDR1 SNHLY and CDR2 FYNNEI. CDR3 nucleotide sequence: TGTGCCAGCAGTGAACACGATACAGCCCAGTGGGACTCTGGGGCCAACGTCCTGACTTTC. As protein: CASSEHDTAQWDSGANVLTF.

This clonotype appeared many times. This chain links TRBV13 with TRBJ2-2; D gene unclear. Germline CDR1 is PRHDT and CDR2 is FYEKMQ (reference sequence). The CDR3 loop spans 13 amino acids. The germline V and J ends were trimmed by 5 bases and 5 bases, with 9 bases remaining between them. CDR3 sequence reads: CASSTEGTGELFF. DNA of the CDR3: TGTGCCAGCAGCACCGAAGGGACCGGGGAGCTGTTTTTT.

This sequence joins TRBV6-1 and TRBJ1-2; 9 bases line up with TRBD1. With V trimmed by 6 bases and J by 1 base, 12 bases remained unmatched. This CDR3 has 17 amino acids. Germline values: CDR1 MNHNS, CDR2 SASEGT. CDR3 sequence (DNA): TGTGCCAGCAGATCTAAGCGGACAGGGGTCCTTAACTATGGCTACACCTTC. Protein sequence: CASRSKRTGVLNYGYTF.

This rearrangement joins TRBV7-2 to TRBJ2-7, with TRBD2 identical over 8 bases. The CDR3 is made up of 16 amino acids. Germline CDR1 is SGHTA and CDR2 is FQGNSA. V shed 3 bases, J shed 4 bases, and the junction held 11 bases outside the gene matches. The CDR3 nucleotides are TGTGCCAGCAGCTTCAACGCGGGAGGCTCCATTTACGAGCAGTACTTC. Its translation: CASSFNAGGSIYEQYF.

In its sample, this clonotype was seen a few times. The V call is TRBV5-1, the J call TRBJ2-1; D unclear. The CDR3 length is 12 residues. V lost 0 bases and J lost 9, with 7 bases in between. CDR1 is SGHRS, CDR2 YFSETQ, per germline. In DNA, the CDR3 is TGCGCCAGCAGCTTGGCCAAGGGTGAGCAGTTCTTC. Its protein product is CASSLAKGEQFF.

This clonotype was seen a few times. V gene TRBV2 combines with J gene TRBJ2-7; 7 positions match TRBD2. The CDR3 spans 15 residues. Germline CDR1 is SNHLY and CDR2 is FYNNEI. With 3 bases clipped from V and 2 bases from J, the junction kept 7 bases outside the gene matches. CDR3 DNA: TGTGCCAGCAGTGATGGGCTAGCGGAGACCTACGAGCAGTACTTC. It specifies CASSDGLAETYEQYF. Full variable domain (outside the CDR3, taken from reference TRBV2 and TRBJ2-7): EPEVTQTPSHQVTQMGQEVILRCVPISNHLYFYWYRQILGQKVEFLVSFYNNEISEKSEIFDDQFSVERPDGSNFTLKIRSTKLEDSAMYFCASSDGLAETYEQYFGPGTRLTVT.

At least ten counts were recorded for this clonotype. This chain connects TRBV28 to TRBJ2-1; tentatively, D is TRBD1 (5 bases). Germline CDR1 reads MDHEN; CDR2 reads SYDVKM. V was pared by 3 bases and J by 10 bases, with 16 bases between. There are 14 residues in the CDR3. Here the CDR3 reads CASSFGISGYEQFF. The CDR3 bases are TGTGCCAGCAGTTTTGGTATCTCAGGGTACGAGCAGTTCTTC.

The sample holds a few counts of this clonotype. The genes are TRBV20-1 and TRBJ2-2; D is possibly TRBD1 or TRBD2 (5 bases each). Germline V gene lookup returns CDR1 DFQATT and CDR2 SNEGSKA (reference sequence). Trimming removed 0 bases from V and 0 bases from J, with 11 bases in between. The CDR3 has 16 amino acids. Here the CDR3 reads CSARDTGPSNTGELFF. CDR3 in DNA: TGCAGTGCTAGAGATACGGGGCCTTCGAACACCGGGGAGCTGTTTTTT.

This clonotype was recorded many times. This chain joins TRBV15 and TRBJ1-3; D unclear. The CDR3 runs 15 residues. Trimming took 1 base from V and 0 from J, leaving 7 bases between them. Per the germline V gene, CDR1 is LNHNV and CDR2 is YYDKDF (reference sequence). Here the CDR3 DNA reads TGTGCCACCAGCAGAGCCCGCGACTCTGGAAACACCATATATTTT. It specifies CATSRARDSGNTIYF.

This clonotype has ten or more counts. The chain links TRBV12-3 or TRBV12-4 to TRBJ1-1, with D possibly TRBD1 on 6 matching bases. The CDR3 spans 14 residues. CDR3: CATLGGQLNTEAFF. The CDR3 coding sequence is TGTGCGACCCTCGGGGGGCAACTGAACACTGAAGCTTTCTTT.

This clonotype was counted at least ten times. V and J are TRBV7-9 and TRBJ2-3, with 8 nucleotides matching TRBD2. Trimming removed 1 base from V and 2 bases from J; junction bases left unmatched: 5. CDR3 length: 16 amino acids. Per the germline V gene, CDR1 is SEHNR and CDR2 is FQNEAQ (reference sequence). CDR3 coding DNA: TGTGCCAGCAGCTTAGATGGTAGCGGGGACACAGATACGCAGTATTTT. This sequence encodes CASSLDGSGDTDTQYF.